The T cell receptor (beta chain) under discussion was sequenced for a study of T-cell reconstitution after alpha-beta-depleted transplantation in children (dated by TCRdb to 2015 to 2016). General notes on the study: Using TCR repertoire profiling, the study quantitatively followed how T-cell immune reconstitution unfolded in children after TCRalphabeta/CD19-depleted allogeneic hematopoietic cell transplantation.

This clonotype was counted between two and nine times. Its target antigen remains unknown. The input lacks base qualities; no much larger clone sits a single base away. At the junction V is shortened by 8 bases and J by 0 bases; bases outside the gene matches: 6. The CDR3 numbers 14 residues from cysteine through phenylalanine. Only the CDR3 DNA is retained, 42 bases long and in frame from the first base. Per the germline V gene (reference sequence), MNHEY is the CDR1 and SMNVEV is the CDR2. Receptor libraries were prepared by PCR. For sequencing, an Illumina HiSeq 2500 was employed. TCR libraries were prepared with molecular barcoding, using unique molecular identifiers to normalize TCRbeta repertoire quantification. In TCRdb, the public reads were trimmed at Q25 with fastp and aligned with MiXCR, with productive beta chains retained. Rows are combined by CDR3 protein, so each entry shows the most common genes and DNA. This sample comprises 360,000 or so distinct CDR3 sequences, roughly 20% of them detected only once. The biggest ten clones account for 3.8% of the sample.

The V gene is TRBV27 and the J gene is TRBJ1-1; 7 central nucleotides agree with TRBD1. This specimen was PBMCs from the stem cell graft donor, taken from the stem cell graft. The source is a human donor who donated a stem cell graft to a child with acute myeloid leukemia. The sequence in DNA is TGTGCCAGCTGTGGGACAGCCATGAACACTGAAGCTTTCTTT. It translates as CASCGTAMNTEAFF.